This is a list of T cell receptor beta chains from one sample in a study of blood T cell repertoires in COVID-19. The protocol was immunoSEQ multiplex PCR, while the TCRdb copy is restricted to in-frame clones and leaves out a portion. The table lists some 140,000 clones, about 79% of them singletons, with about 9.2% in the top ten. Sequences were obtained from PBMCs or T cells enriched from blood (not recorded which). Receptors were obtained from a man aged 45-65 years who had recovered from COVID-19. Both conserved end residues are part of each CDR3. The D gene is left open where the match is weak. Clone sizes are given selectively: once, few, many, or a class where the clone is expanded.

d_call	v_call	j_call	clone_size	cdr3_aa	cdr3_nt
-	TRBV4-1	TRBJ1-2	medium-sized	CASSQDRPPTGSANYGYTF	TGCGCCAGCAGCCAAGATCGCCCCCCCACAGGGTCTGCTAACTATGGCTACACCTTC
-	TRBV6-2/TRBV6-3	TRBJ2-7	-	CASSYPTGLRAYEQYF	TGTGCCAGCAGTTACCCGACGGGACTCCGCGCCTACGAGCAGTACTTC
-	TRBV30	TRBJ1-3	few	CAWRNVGRRFSGNTIYF	TGTGCATGGAGAAACGTTGGGCGACGGTTCTCTGGAAACACCATATATTTT
TRBD2	TRBV27	TRBJ2-2	-	CASSHGLAGGKGELFF	TGTGCCAGCAGCCATGGACTAGCGGGGGGTAAGGGGGAGCTGTTTTTT
-	TRBV3-1/TRBV3-2	TRBJ1-2	-	CASSQRGGGYGYTF	TGTGCCAGCAGCCAACGGGGGGGCGGGTATGGCTACACCTTC
-	TRBV4-3	TRBJ1-2	-	CASSPGLLEGYTF	TGCGCCAGCAGCCCCGGACTACTAGAGGGCTACACCTTC
TRBD1	TRBV19	TRBJ1-6	-	CASSIGTGGAGSPLHF	TGTGCCAGTAGTATAGGGACAGGGGGCGCCGGTTCACCCCTCCACTTT
TRBD1	TRBV7-8	TRBJ2-2	-	CASSLTGDPGELFF	TGTGCCAGCAGCTTGACAGGGGATCCCGGGGAGCTGTTTTTT
TRBD1	TRBV7-3	TRBJ2-7	-	CASSLNQGDYEQYF	TGTGCCAGCAGCTTAAATCAGGGGGATTACGAGCAGTACTTC
TRBD1	TRBV6-2/TRBV6-3	TRBJ1-6	-	CASSYDRDKNNSPLHF	TGTGCCAGCAGTTACGACAGGGACAAGAATAATTCACCCCTCCACTTT
-	TRBV11-2	TRBJ2-4	-	CASSPHPGVIQYF	TGTGCCAGCAGCCCCCACCCAGGGGTGATTCAGTACTTC